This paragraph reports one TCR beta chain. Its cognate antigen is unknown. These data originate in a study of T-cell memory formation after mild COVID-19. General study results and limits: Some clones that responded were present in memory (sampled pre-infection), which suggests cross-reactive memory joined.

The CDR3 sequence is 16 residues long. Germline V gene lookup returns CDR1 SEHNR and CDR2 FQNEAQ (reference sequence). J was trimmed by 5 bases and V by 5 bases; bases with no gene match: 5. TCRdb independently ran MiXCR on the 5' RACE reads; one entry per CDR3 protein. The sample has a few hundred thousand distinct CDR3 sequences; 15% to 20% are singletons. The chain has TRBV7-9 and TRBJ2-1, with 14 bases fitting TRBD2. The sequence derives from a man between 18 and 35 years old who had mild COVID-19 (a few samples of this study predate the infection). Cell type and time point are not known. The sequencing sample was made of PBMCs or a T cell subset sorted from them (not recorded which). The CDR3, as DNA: TGTGCCAGCAGCCCTCGGACTAGCGGGGGGAACAATGAGCAGTTCTTC. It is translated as CASSPRTSGGNNEQFF.